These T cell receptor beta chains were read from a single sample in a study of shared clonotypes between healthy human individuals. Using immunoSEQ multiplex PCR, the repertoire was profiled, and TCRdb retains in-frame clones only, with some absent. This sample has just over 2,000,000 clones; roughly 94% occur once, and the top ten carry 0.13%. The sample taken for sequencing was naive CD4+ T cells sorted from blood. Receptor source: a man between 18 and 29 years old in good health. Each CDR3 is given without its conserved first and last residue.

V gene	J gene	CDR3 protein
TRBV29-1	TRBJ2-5	SVERGNSRGETQY
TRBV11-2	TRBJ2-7	ASSLDLGEQY
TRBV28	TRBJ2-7	ASATPGQGHEQY
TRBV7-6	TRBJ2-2	ASSLAASPVTGELF
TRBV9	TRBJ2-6	ASTTGISAGANVLT
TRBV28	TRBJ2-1	ASSAGTGIF
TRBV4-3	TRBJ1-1	ASSQASTGDFNTEAF
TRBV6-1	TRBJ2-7	ASSEGWVRATPEQY
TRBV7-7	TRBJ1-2	ASSLSTPGYRYT
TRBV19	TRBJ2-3	ASSLKGLAGDTQY
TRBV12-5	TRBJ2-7	ASGFSGGPYEQY
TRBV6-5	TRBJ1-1	ASSYSAQLNTEAF
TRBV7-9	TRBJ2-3	ASSFFRGEKGRADTQY
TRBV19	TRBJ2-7	ASSITAGESYEQY
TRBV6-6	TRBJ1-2	ASISGVDGYT
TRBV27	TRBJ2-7	ASSLKQDPSYEQY
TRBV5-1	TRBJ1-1	ASSLRGDSEAF
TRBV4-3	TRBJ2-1	ASSQDQRDPKRF
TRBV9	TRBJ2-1	ASSVIPDRGGYNEQF
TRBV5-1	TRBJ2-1	ASSLGPGGPGNEQF
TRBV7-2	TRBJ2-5	ASSSSLTSGARGTQY
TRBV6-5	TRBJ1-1	ASSRAQGYTEAF
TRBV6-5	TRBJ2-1	ASSSPQGSSEQF